Below, one T cell receptor beta chain is given with its context. The antigen remains undetermined. The data were obtained in a study of T cell responses to AZD1222 COVID-19 vaccine. The study, taken as a whole, reports: A rise in Spike-specific TCR breadth and depth followed two AZD1222 doses. Spike-spanning, vaccine-associated CD4 TCRs were dominant at 160-218 and 743-854.

Profiled with immunoSEQ multiplex PCR; TCRdb holds only in-frame clones, not every one. The table has 110,000 to 150,000 clones, about 93% seen once. Source: peripheral blood, taken on day 0 of AZD1222 vaccination. The source of this sequence is an adult in good health.

The CDR3 sequence is CASSHSNTEAFF. DNA for the CDR3: TGTGCCAGCAGCCACTCGAACACTGAAGCTTTCTTT. The chain carries TRBV6-5 and TRBJ1-1; no clear D. Germline values: CDR1 MNHEY, CDR2 SVGAGI. This CDR3 is built from 12 residues. V was cut by 6 bases and J by 1 base, with 6 bases left in between.